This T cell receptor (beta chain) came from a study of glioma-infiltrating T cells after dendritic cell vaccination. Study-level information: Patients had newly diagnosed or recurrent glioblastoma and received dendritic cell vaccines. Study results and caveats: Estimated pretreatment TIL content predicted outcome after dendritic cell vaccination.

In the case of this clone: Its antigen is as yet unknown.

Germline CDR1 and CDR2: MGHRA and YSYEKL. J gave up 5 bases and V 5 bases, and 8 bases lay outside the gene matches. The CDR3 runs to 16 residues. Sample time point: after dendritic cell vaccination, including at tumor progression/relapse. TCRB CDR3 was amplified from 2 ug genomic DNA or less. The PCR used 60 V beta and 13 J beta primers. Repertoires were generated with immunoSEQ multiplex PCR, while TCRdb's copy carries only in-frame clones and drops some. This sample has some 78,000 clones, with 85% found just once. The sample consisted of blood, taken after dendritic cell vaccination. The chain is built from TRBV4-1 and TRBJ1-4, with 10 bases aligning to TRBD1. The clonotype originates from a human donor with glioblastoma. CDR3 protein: CASSREPGQGNEKLFF. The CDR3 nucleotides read TGCGCCAGCAGCAGAGAACCGGGACAGGGGAATGAAAAACTGTTTTTT.